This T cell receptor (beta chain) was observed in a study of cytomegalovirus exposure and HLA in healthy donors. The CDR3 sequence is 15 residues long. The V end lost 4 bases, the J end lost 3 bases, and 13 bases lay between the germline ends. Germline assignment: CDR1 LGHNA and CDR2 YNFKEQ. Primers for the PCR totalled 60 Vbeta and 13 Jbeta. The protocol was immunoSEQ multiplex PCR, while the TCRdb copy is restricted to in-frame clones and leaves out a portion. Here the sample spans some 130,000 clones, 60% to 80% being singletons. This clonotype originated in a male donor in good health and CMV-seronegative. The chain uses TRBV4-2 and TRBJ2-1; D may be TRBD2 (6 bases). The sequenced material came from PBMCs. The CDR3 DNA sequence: TGTGCCAGCAGCCCCGGGAGAGCTGGCTACAATGAGCAGTTCTTC. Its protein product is CASSPGRAGYNEQFF.